Below, one T cell receptor beta chain is given with its context. Its cognate antigen is unknown. Trimming took 8 bases from V and 0 from J, leaving 11 bases between them. In germline, CDR1 is LNHDA, CDR2 SQIVND (reference sequence). This CDR3 has 14 residues. TCRdb ran MiXCR on the reads and lists one entry per CDR3 protein. The data contain roughly 500,000 distinct CDR3 sequences, around a third of them singletons. The data belong to a study of T cell repertoires in cytomegalovirus infection. Turning to the study itself: Recently identified HLA-C-restricted CMV epitopes were among the peptides used. CMV infection plus the matching HLA type was flagged by public TCR beta signatures. Study-wide results and limits: Of the TCR beta families, the public ones yielded a cumulative frequency that identified carriers of CMV plus the relevant HLA.

This TCR came from a human donor in good health (CMV status not recorded). Some clones in this sample may be carry-over from other donors' samples. Sequenced material: cultured PBMCs, taken from culture after CMV antigen stimulation. V and J are TRBV19 and TRBJ1-5; no definite D call. DNA for the CDR3: TGTGCCAGTGGCAGCCTTGATAGCAATCAGCCCCAGCATTTT. It specifies CASGSLDSNQPQHF.